This T cell receptor beta chain was profiled in a study of T cell responses to AZD1222 COVID-19 vaccine. Overall study results and limits: CD4 TCRs associated with vaccination spanned spike, dominating at 160-218 and 743-854. Compared with day 0, the breadth and depth of the Spike-specific TCR repertoire rose significantly after two doses of AZD1222. Unmutated regions of variants are reportedly targeted by nearly half of spike-specific TCRs.

Produced via immunoSEQ multiplex PCR; TCRdb's table is partial and in-frame only. The sample includes more than 95,000 clones, around 80% seen only once; the top ten take about 28%. With respect to this clone: Its antigen remains unidentified.

Analyses pooled second doses at about 4 or about 12 weeks. Germline V lookup: CDR1 LNHNV, CDR2 YYDKDF (reference sequence). This CDR3 region has 16 residues. The V gene lost 3 bases and the J gene lost 4 bases, with 13 bases spanning the gap. The sequence derives from an adult who received the AZD1222 COVID-19 vaccine. The chain uses TRBV15 and TRBJ1-6; D is ambiguous. Sequenced here: peripheral blood, sampled 28 days after the second AZD1222 dose. CDR3 sequence (DNA): TGTGCCACCAGCAGGCCTCGGACGGATTATAATTCACCCCTCCACTTT. Translating gives CATSRPRTDYNSPLHF.